This TCR beta chain was observed in a study of cytomegalovirus exposure and HLA in healthy donors. Study at large: Early released data comprised about 85 million unique TCRs from HLA-typed donors.

Findings of the study overall: 87-base-pair reads could not separate some V segments, including TRBV6-2 and TRBV6-3. V- and J-gene trimming in TCR beta was tied to a missense DCLRE1C variant by an analysis performed later.

Turning to this clone: Its antigen is currently unknown.

The PCR contained 60 Vbeta and 13 Jbeta primers. TCRdb's copy holds only in-frame clones and misses some; the assay was immunoSEQ multiplex PCR. The sample holds about 52,000 clones, roughly 72% seen once. Trimming shortened V by 3 bases and J by 5 bases, and 15 bases separated the two germline ends. Per germline, CDR1 SGHRS and CDR2 YFSETQ. The length of the CDR3 is 14 residues. The clonotype was recovered from a woman in her 50s in good health and CMV-seronegative. The source material was PBMCs. This chain joins TRBV5-1 and TRBJ2-7; D unresolved. The CDR3 DNA is TGCGCCAGCAGCTCCAGACTTCTGCCCCACGAGCAGTACTTC. Translation: CASSSRLLPHEQYF.